This TCR beta chain was found in a study of breast tumors, draining lymph nodes, adjacent tissues. General study points: Tumor TCR diversity was below lymph nodes but above nontumor tissue. Tumor and nontumor repertoires were significantly more similar in luminal-like than in basal-like breast cancer.

Comment on this clonotype: The antigen is undetermined.

From the multiplex PCR reads, TCRdb called clonotypes with MiXCR, one entry per CDR3 protein. The sample consists of about 230,000 distinct CDR3 sequences, 32% of them appearing once. The CDR3 has 15 amino acids. Trimming cost V 4 bases and J 11 bases; bases outside gene matches: 14. Germline assignment: CDR1 SGHRS and CDR2 YFSETQ. Axillary draining lymph nodes of breast cancer patients supplied the node samples. The chain has TRBV5-1 and TRBJ2-3, with 9 bases fitting TRBD2. The sequencing input was axillary lymph node tissue. This clonotype was sampled from a female donor with breast cancer. Some clones in this sample may be carry-over from other donors' samples. DNA of the CDR3: TGCGCCAGCAGCGGAGGTAGCGGGAGCGTCTATGAGCAGTATTTT. Encoded protein: CASSGGSGSVYEQYF.